These 14 T cell receptor beta chains were all obtained from the same sample, sequenced in a study of response to subunit inactivated influenza vaccine (dated 2018 in TCRdb). Preparation of the library involved RT-PCR. TCRdb shows the sequencer as Illumina HiSeq 2500. In TCRdb, the public reads were trimmed at Q25 with fastp and aligned with MiXCR, with productive beta chains retained. Rows are unified per CDR3 protein, each entry keeping the most common DNA and genes. The sample table contains roughly 760,000 distinct CDR3 sequences; only one count was recorded for around 20% of them. The top ten constitute approximately 10% of the sample. Material: PBMCs from blood, obtained 4 to 6 days after vaccination. The receptors here all came from a man in his fifties or sixties who received an inactivated influenza vaccine. Donor details come from another sample of the same person, matched by shared clones.

This clonotype was recorded a few times. The gene calls are TRBV20-1 and TRBJ2-6; possibly TRBD1 for D (6 bases). V was clipped by 5 bases and J by 0 bases, with 8 bases between them. The CDR3 is made up of 14 amino acids. The germline V gene has CDR1 DFQATT and CDR2 SNEGSKA (reference sequence). CDR3 in DNA: TGCAGTGCTCGACAGGCCTCTGGGGCCAACGTCCTGACTTTC. As protein: CSARQASGANVLTF.

This clonotype was seen a few times. V usage is TRBV28 and J usage is TRBJ2-1; 7 bases are shared with TRBD2. V dropped 3 bases and J dropped 7; count of bases not matched to a gene: 9. This CDR3 has 15 amino acids. Germline assignment: CDR1 MDHEN and CDR2 SYDVKM. The CDR3: CASSLGGETANEQFF. The CDR3 DNA is TGTGCCAGCAGTTTGGGGGGGGAGACTGCAAATGAGCAGTTCTTC.

This clonotype was seen a few times. The chain is built from TRBV7-9 and TRBJ2-5; D remains ambiguous. Per germline, CDR1 SEHNR and CDR2 FQNEAQ (reference sequence). The CDR3 contains 14 residues. Trimming took 1 base from V and 2 from J, leaving 8 bases between them. As DNA, the CDR3 is TGTGCCAGCAGCTTAGTCCCTTCACAAGAGACCCAGTACTTC. Its protein product is CASSLVPSQETQYF.

This clonotype was counted only a few times. The chain couples TRBV7-2 to TRBJ2-5; D unresolved. The CDR3 extends over 15 amino acids. V was trimmed by 1 base and J by 3 bases, leaving 12 bases between them. CDR1 SGHTA and CDR2 FQGNSA come from the germline V gene. The CDR3 protein is CASSLVSAREETQYF. CDR3 nucleotide sequence: TGTGCCAGCAGCTTAGTTTCGGCTAGGGAAGAGACCCAGTACTTC.

This clonotype turned up a few times. V gene TRBV25-1 combines with J gene TRBJ2-7; 9 bases fit TRBD1. V shed 11 bases and J 0 bases; nucleotides not matched to a gene: 23. Looked up from germline, CDR1 is MGHDK and CDR2 is SYGVNS. This CDR3 spans 19 amino acids. The CDR3 DNA reads TGTGCCTTCCCAGTTGCCTGGGACAGGGACAATACACTCTCCTACGAGCAGTACTTC. Translation: CAFPVAWDRDNTLSYEQYF.

The chain recombines TRBV18 with TRBJ2-5; 7 bases map to TRBD2. J was trimmed by 1 base and V by 3 bases; bases with no gene match: 5. This CDR3 is built from 15 residues. CDR1 is KGHSH, CDR2 LQKENI, per germline. Here the CDR3 reads CASSPLLAVQETQYF. CDR3 in DNA: TGTGCCAGCTCACCCCTCCTAGCGGTCCAAGAGACCCAGTACTTC. Based on the CDR3 plus reference TRBV18 and TRBJ2-5, the full variable domain is NAGVMQNPRHLVRRRGQEARLRCSPMKGHSHVYWYRQLPEEGLKFMVYLQKENIIDESGMPKERFSAEFPKEGPSILRIQQVVRGDSAAYFCASSPLLAVQETQYFGPGTRLLVL.

This clonotype was recorded many times. This chain uses TRBV12-3 or TRBV12-4 with TRBJ2-1; possible D gene TRBD2, 5 bases. V gave up 6 bases and J gave up 0 bases, with 18 bases separating them. This CDR3 region has 17 residues. The CDR3 DNA follows: TGTGCCAGCAGAGGAGGCGGGTTTAAAGTCTCCTACAATGAGCAGTTCTTC. This gives the protein CASRGGGFKVSYNEQFF.

This clonotype was counted between two and nine times. V is TRBV5-1 and J is TRBJ2-5; the D gene is possibly TRBD2 (6 bases). The CDR3 is 13 residues long. V dropped 4 bases and J dropped 10 bases, with 17 bases sitting between them. The V gene's germline CDR1 is SGHRS and CDR2 YFSETQ. The CDR3 here is CASSVGGSFNQYF. The CDR3 DNA follows: TGCGCCAGCAGCGTGGGAGGTTCGTTCAACCAGTACTTC.

V gene TRBV20-1 combines with J gene TRBJ2-7; no definite D call. The CDR3 contains 13 residues. The V and J ends lost 5 bases and 3 bases respectively, with 14 bases between them. The germline CDR1 and CDR2 sequences are DFQATT and SNEGSKA (reference sequence). DNA of the CDR3: TGCAGTGCTGCCCCCTCATGGGACTACGAGCAGTACTTC. This encodes CSAAPSWDYEQYF.

In this sample, this clonotype turned up many times. This rearrangement joins TRBV29-1 to TRBJ2-7; weak D call: TRBD1 (6 bases). Germline-derived CDR1 and CDR2 are SQVTM and ANQGSEA. V was shortened by 6 bases and J by 5 bases, with 14 bases between the two germline ends. The CDR3 runs to 12 residues. The CDR3 sequence: CSVSTRGNEQYF. For the CDR3, the DNA is TGCAGCGTATCCACTAGGGGGAACGAGCAGTACTTC.

V and J are TRBV5-6 and TRBJ2-7, with D possibly TRBD1 on 6 matching bases. Germline lookup yields CDR1 SGHDT and CDR2 YYEEEE. The V end lost 0 bases, the J end lost 7 bases, and 14 bases lay between the germline ends. The CDR3 loop spans 14 amino acids. DNA of the CDR3: TGTGCCAGCAGCTTGGGGGGGCATGAGAGGGAGCAGTACTTC. It codes for CASSLGGHEREQYF. Full variable domain (missing parts from reference TRBV5-6 and TRBJ2-7): DAGVTQSPTHLIKTRGQQVTLRCSPKSGHDTVSWYQQALGQGPQFIFQYYEEEERQRGNFPDRFSGHQFPNYSSELNVNALLLGDSALYLCASSLGGHEREQYFGPGTRLTVT.

This clonotype was detected a few times. V gene TRBV6-2 or TRBV6-3 combines with J gene TRBJ1-5; TRBD1 is a possible D gene (5 bases). Germline CDR1 is MNHEY and CDR2 is SVGEGT. Deletions cut 5 bases from V and 6 bases from J, with 14 bases between. CDR3 length equals 14 residues. CDR3 nucleotide sequence: TGTGCCAGCAGTCCCCTTTGGGGGAGTCAGCCCCAGCATTTT. Translation gives CASSPLWGSQPQHF.

The J gene is TRBJ1-4, the V gene TRBV7-2, with a possible D match to TRBD1 (5 bases). The CDR3 is 14 amino acids. Trimming removed 5 bases from V and 7 bases from J, with 14 bases in between. Per germline, CDR1 SGHTA and CDR2 FQGNSA. DNA of the CDR3: TGTGCCAGCAGCCCTGGGGGGTTGAGTGAAAAACTGTTTTTT. Translated: CASSPGGLSEKLFF. Filled out from reference TRBV7-2 and TRBJ1-4, the complete variable domain reads GAGVSQSPSNKVTEKGKDVELRCDPISGHTALYWYRQSLGQGLEFLIYFQGNSAPDKSGLPSDRFSAERTGGSVSTLTIQRTQQEDSAVYLCASSPGGLSEKLFFGSGTQLSVL.

This chain connects TRBV7-2 to TRBJ2-1; D possibly matches TRBD1 or TRBD2 (5 bases each). The CDR3 is 16 residues long. With 2 bases removed from V and 0 bases from J, the gap between germline ends came to 11 bases. Germline V gene lookup returns CDR1 SGHTA and CDR2 FQGNSA. CDR3 residues: CASSLNRGYSYNEQFF. In nucleotides, the CDR3 is TGTGCCAGCAGCTTAAACCGGGGCTACTCCTACAATGAGCAGTTCTTC.